This is a list of T cell receptor beta chains from one sample in a study of blood T cell repertoires in COVID-19. Assay used: immunoSEQ multiplex PCR; TCRdb lists only in-frame clones, some missing. The sample lists 250,000 or so clones, approximately 88% occurring once. The specimen sequenced was PBMCs or T cells enriched from blood (not recorded which). Every receptor here comes from a woman in her forties who had been exposed to COVID-19. CDR3s include the opening cysteine and the closing phenylalanine or tryptophan. The D gene is left open where the match is weak. Clone size is stated in some rows and not others, as once, few, many or a class when expanded.

CDR3 protein: CASSPWPDTQYF
CDR3 DNA: TGTGCCAGCTCACCATGGCCAGATACGCAGTATTTT
clone size: -
V gene: TRBV18
J gene: TRBJ2-3
D gene: -

CDR3 protein: CASSMEGAGGSEQYF
CDR3 DNA: TGTGCCAGCAGTATGGAAGGTGCAGGTGGGTCCGAGCAGTACTTC
clone size: -
V gene: TRBV6-5
J gene: TRBJ2-7
D gene: -

CDR3 protein: CASTPHRGFTEAFF
CDR3 DNA: TGCGCCAGCACCCCTCACAGGGGCTTCACTGAAGCTTTCTTT
clone size: -
V gene: TRBV5-1
J gene: TRBJ1-1
D gene: TRBD1

CDR3 protein: CASSIQRGQRYNEQFF
CDR3 DNA: TGTGCCAGCAGCATCCAAAGGGGACAAAGGTACAATGAGCAGTTCTTC
clone size: -
V gene: TRBV7-2
J gene: TRBJ2-1
D gene: -

CDR3 protein: CASSLSLYRVGQPQHF
CDR3 DNA: TGTGCCAGCAGCTTAAGTTTGTACAGGGTCGGTCAGCCCCAGCATTTT
clone size: few
V gene: TRBV7-2
J gene: TRBJ1-5
D gene: -

CDR3 protein: CATSPGLEETQYF
CDR3 DNA: TGTGCCACCAGTCCCGGACTGGAAGAGACCCAGTACTTC
clone size: -
V gene: TRBV15
J gene: TRBJ2-5
D gene: -

CDR3 protein: CASSKDIGGNQPQHF
CDR3 DNA: TGTGCCAGCAGTAAGGACATCGGAGGCAATCAGCCCCAGCATTTT
clone size: -
V gene: TRBV2
J gene: TRBJ1-5
D gene: -

CDR3 protein: CASSWDRESDTQYF
CDR3 DNA: TGTGCCAGCAGTTGGGACAGGGAGTCAGATACGCAGTATTTT
clone size: -
V gene: TRBV6-5
J gene: TRBJ2-3
D gene: TRBD1

CDR3 protein: CAWSLGLVKETQYF
CDR3 DNA: TGTGCCTGGAGTCTAGGACTAGTGAAAGAGACCCAGTACTTC
clone size: -
V gene: TRBV30
J gene: TRBJ2-5
D gene: TRBD2

CDR3 protein: CATSGDSRGELFF
CDR3 DNA: TGTGCCACCAGCGGGGACTCGCGCGGGGAGCTGTTTTTT
clone size: -
V gene: TRBV15
J gene: TRBJ2-2
D gene: -

CDR3 protein: CASSVAGGNIQYF
CDR3 DNA: TGTGCCAGCAGCGTAGCGGGAGGGAACATTCAGTACTTC
clone size: -
V gene: TRBV9
J gene: TRBJ2-4
D gene: TRBD2

CDR3 protein: CASSRTADGYTF
CDR3 DNA: TGTGCCAGCAGTAGGACAGCCGATGGCTACACCTTC
clone size: once
V gene: TRBV12-3/TRBV12-4
J gene: TRBJ1-2
D gene: -

CDR3 protein: CASSVTGERGYGYTF
CDR3 DNA: TGTGCCAGCAGCGTGACAGGGGAGAGGGGCTATGGCTACACCTTC
clone size: -
V gene: TRBV5-1
J gene: TRBJ1-2
D gene: TRBD1

CDR3 protein: CASSQGTGLSAFF
CDR3 DNA: TGTGCCAGCAGCCAAGGGACAGGGCTTTCAGCTTTCTTT
clone size: -
V gene: TRBV3-1/TRBV3-2
J gene: TRBJ1-1
D gene: TRBD1

CDR3 protein: CASSFGTRDEQFF
CDR3 DNA: TGTGCCAGCAGTTTCGGGACACGAGATGAGCAGTTCTTC
clone size: -
V gene: TRBV12-3/TRBV12-4
J gene: TRBJ2-1
D gene: -

CDR3 protein: CASSFRPGGTNEKLFF
CDR3 DNA: TGTGCCAGCAGTTTTCGTCCAGGAGGAACTAATGAAAAACTGTTTTTT
clone size: -
V gene: TRBV28
J gene: TRBJ1-4
D gene: -

CDR3 protein: CASSSYTGTAYTDTQYF
CDR3 DNA: TGTGCCAGCAGCTCCTACACCGGGACAGCCTACACAGATACGCAGTATTTT
clone size: -
V gene: TRBV5-6
J gene: TRBJ2-3
D gene: TRBD1

CDR3 protein: CASSLESSGGVEFYEQYF
CDR3 DNA: TGCGCCAGCAGCTTGGAGTCTAGCGGGGGGGTGGAATTCTACGAGCAGTACTTC
clone size: -
V gene: TRBV5-1
J gene: TRBJ2-7
D gene: TRBD2

CDR3 protein: CATQNTEAFF
CDR3 DNA: TGTGCCACCCAGAACACTGAAGCTTTCTTT
clone size: -
V gene: TRBV28
J gene: TRBJ1-1
D gene: -

CDR3 protein: CASSAGAVNTEAFF
CDR3 DNA: TGTGCCAGCAGCGCTGGGGCAGTGAACACTGAAGCTTTCTTT
clone size: -
V gene: TRBV9
J gene: TRBJ1-1
D gene: -

CDR3 protein: CASMGQGRFDEQYF
CDR3 DNA: TGTGCCAGCATGGGACAGGGCCGGTTCGACGAGCAGTACTTC
clone size: -
V gene: TRBV21-1
J gene: TRBJ2-7
D gene: -

CDR3 protein: CASSYSPGMLGSPLHF
CDR3 DNA: TGTGCCAGCAGTTACTCGCCGGGAATGTTGGGTTCACCCCTCCACTTT
clone size: -
V gene: TRBV6-5
J gene: TRBJ1-6
D gene: -

CDR3 protein: CASSSRLAGEGTGELFF
CDR3 DNA: TGTGCCAGCAGCTCCCGACTAGCGGGAGAGGGCACCGGGGAGCTGTTTTTT
clone size: once
V gene: TRBV7-9
J gene: TRBJ2-2
D gene: TRBD2

CDR3 protein: CATSRDRGQETQYF
CDR3 DNA: TGTGCCACCAGCAGAGACAGGGGGCAAGAGACCCAGTACTTC
clone size: -
V gene: TRBV15
J gene: TRBJ2-5
D gene: TRBD1

CDR3 protein: CASSQAPRDMLNTEAFF
CDR3 DNA: TGTGCCAGCAGCCAAGCACCCCGGGACATGCTGAACACTGAAGCTTTCTTT
clone size: -
V gene: TRBV4-2
J gene: TRBJ1-1
D gene: -

CDR3 protein: CASSQGASGRGDTQYF
CDR3 DNA: TGCGCCAGCAGCCAAGGGGCTAGCGGGCGGGGAGATACGCAGTATTTT
clone size: -
V gene: TRBV4-3
J gene: TRBJ2-3
D gene: TRBD2

CDR3 protein: CASSLLAYGYTF
CDR3 DNA: TGTGCCAGCAGCTTGTTAGCTTATGGCTACACCTTC
clone size: -
V gene: TRBV7-2
J gene: TRBJ1-2
D gene: -

CDR3 protein: CASSIQQGPYEQYF
CDR3 DNA: TGTGCCAGCAGTATCCAACAGGGCCCCTACGAGCAGTACTTC
clone size: -
V gene: TRBV27
J gene: TRBJ2-7
D gene: -

CDR3 protein: CASSQETSRMNTEAFF
CDR3 DNA: TGTGCCAGCAGCCAAGAAACCTCGCGCATGAACACTGAAGCTTTCTTT
clone size: -
V gene: TRBV4-2
J gene: TRBJ1-1
D gene: -

CDR3 protein: CASSLEAGLGMGEQFF
CDR3 DNA: TGTGCCAGCAGCTTAGAAGCGGGTTTGGGGATGGGTGAGCAGTTCTTC
clone size: -
V gene: TRBV7-6
J gene: TRBJ2-1
D gene: -

CDR3 protein: CASSQDRGTNEKLFF
CDR3 DNA: TGCGCCAGCAGCCAAGACAGGGGGACTAATGAAAAACTGTTTTTT
clone size: -
V gene: TRBV4-1
J gene: TRBJ1-4
D gene: TRBD1

CDR3 protein: CASTPREIAGVGDTQYF
CDR3 DNA: TGTGCTTCGACGCCAAGGGAAATAGCGGGAGTGGGAGATACGCAGTATTTT
clone size: -
V gene: TRBV9
J gene: TRBJ2-3
D gene: TRBD2

CDR3 protein: CASSLRTSGGADTQYF
CDR3 DNA: TGTGCCAGCAGCCTCCGGACTAGCGGGGGGGCGGATACGCAGTATTTT
clone size: -
V gene: TRBV9
J gene: TRBJ2-3
D gene: TRBD2

CDR3 protein: CASSSHGTGVGNEQFF
CDR3 DNA: TGTGCCAGCAGTTCGCACGGGACAGGGGTGGGCAATGAGCAGTTCTTC
clone size: -
V gene: TRBV6-5
J gene: TRBJ2-1
D gene: TRBD1

CDR3 protein: CASSYSIRQGGGYTF
CDR3 DNA: TGTGCCAGCAGTTACTCTATACGACAGGGGGGTGGCTACACCTTC
clone size: -
V gene: TRBV6-6
J gene: TRBJ1-2
D gene: TRBD1

CDR3 protein: CASSPQVLAYGGYTF
CDR3 DNA: TGTGCCAGCAGCCCCCAAGTTCTAGCCTATGGTGGCTACACCTTC
clone size: -
V gene: TRBV7-2
J gene: TRBJ1-2
D gene: -

CDR3 protein: CASSKGTGGFDEQFF
CDR3 DNA: TGTGCCAGTAGTAAGGGGACAGGGGGCTTCGATGAGCAGTTCTTC
clone size: -
V gene: TRBV19
J gene: TRBJ2-1
D gene: TRBD1